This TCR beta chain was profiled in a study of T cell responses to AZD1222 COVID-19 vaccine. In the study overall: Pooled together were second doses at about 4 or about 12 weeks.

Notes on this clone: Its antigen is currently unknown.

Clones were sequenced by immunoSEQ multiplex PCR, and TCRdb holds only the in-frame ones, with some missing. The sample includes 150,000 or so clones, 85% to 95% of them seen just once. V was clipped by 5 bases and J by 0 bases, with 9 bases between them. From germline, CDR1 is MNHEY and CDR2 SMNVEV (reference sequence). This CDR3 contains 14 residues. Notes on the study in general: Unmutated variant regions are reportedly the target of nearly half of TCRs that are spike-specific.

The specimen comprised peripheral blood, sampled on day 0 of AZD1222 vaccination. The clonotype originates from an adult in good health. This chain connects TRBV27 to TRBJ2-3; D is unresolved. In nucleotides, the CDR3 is TGTGCCAGCAGTCTACCCTCTAGCACAGATACGCAGTATTTT. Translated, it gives CASSLPSSTDTQYF.